Below, one T cell receptor (beta chain) is given with its context. This sample is part of a study of blood T cell repertoires in COVID-19. Study-wide context: Spain, Italy and the United States supplied samples that represented acute and convalescent COVID-19. The cDNA or gDNA used as material had been derived from T cells, B-cell-depleted T cells, or PBMCs.

Source study methods: Reference gene primers were amplified, and this amplification served to estimate nucleated cell counts. The data were produced by immunoSEQ multiplex PCR, yet TCRdb's version contains in-frame clones alone and is incomplete. D and trimming come from the DNA, and the V and J calls and clone size come from that table. The sample holds 30,000 to 40,000 clones, roughly 86% seen once. This receptor was identified in a man older than 75 with active or convalescent COVID-19. The sample taken for sequencing was peripheral blood.

The CDR3 DNA reads TGTGCCAGCAGTGAACCGGGTGCGAACACTGAAGCTTTCTTT. It translates to CASSEPGANTEAFF. The gene calls are TRBV2 and TRBJ1-1; no firm D call. V lost 2 bases to trimming and J lost 1 base, with 8 bases between them. This CDR3 contains 14 residues. Germline assignment: CDR1 SNHLY and CDR2 FYNNEI.